This TCR beta chain is from a study of preoperative IRX-2 immunotherapy in early breast cancer. Treatment meaning: preoperative locoregional IRX-2 cytokine immunotherapy. This phase Ib study tested locoregional IRX-2 cytokine immunotherapy given before surgery. Germline loops: CDR1 GTSNPN, CDR2 SVGIG (reference sequence). The CDR3 is 15 amino acids. Trimming took off 5 bases at V and 8 bases at J, with 21 bases between the two ends. TCRdb's table, derived via immunoSEQ multiplex PCR, lists solely in-frame clones and lacks some. The sample carries 5,800 or so clones, around 70% recorded once. This clone was detected once.

The TCR comes from a human donor with breast cancer. The chain employs TRBV30 and TRBJ1-4; D may be TRBD1 (6 bases). This sample comprised tumor tissue, obtained before IRX-2 immunotherapy. As DNA, the CDR3 is TGTGCCTGGGCAGAAAGACAGGCTCGTTTAGAAAAACTGTTTTTT. This encodes CAWAERQARLEKLFF.